This TCR beta chain was recorded in a study of T cell responses to AZD1222 COVID-19 vaccine. The assay was immunoSEQ multiplex PCR, and TCRdb's table has in-frame clones only and misses some. Here the sample spans approximately 43,000 clones, approximately 89% being singletons. The V end lost 2 bases, the J end lost 2 bases, and 14 bases lay between the germline ends. CDR3 length: 16 residues. Germline V gene data show CDR1 as LGHNT and CDR2 as FRNRAP. As for this clone: Its antigen is unidentified.

Points from the study as a whole: Vaccine-related CD4 TCRs covered spike, predominating at 160-218 and 743-854. There were mostly white British donors and more females than males, and clonal diversity was possibly underestimated. Spike-specific TCRs gained breadth and depth after people received two AZD1222 doses.

The chain links TRBV12-5 to TRBJ2-3; no clear D gene. This receptor was taken from an adult who received the AZD1222 COVID-19 vaccine. The sample here was peripheral blood, taken 28 days after the second AZD1222 dose. The CDR3 nucleotides read TGTGCTAGTGGTTTGAAGGCCTTGTTATTCACAGATACGCAGTATTTT. Amino acid sequence: CASGLKALLFTDTQYF. Full variable domain (missing parts from reference TRBV12-5 and TRBJ2-3): DARVTQTPRHKVTEMGQEVTMRCQPILGHNTVFWYRQTMMQGLELLAYFRNRAPLDDSGMPKDRFSAEMPDATLATLKIQPSEPRDSAVYFCASGLKALLFTDTQYFGPGTRLTVL.